These 20 T cell receptor beta chains were sequenced from one sample in a study of monozygotic twins with inflammatory bowel disease. For each CDR3 protein, TCRdb gives one entry from its re-call of the 5' RACE reads, without DNA. The sample has 45,000 or so distinct CDR3 sequences, and its top ten clones hold roughly 4.8%. The specimen was blood. The receptors originated from a human donor with ulcerative colitis or Crohn's disease, or a healthy co-twin of an affected twin (not recorded which).

J is TRBJ1-5 and V is TRBV9; no DNA is available, so the TRBD1 call from TCRdb remains unchecked. Germline CDR1 reads SGDLS; CDR2 reads YYNGEE. CDR3 length: 14 amino acids. CDR3 amino acids: CASSVGTDTQPQHF.

The chain combines TRBV20-1 with TRBJ1-5; TCRdb names TRBD1, which stays unverified in the absence of DNA. Germline lookup yields CDR1 DFQATT and CDR2 SNEGSKA (reference sequence). This CDR3 region has 16 residues. Here the CDR3 reads CSARGATGGSNQPQHF.

CDR3 sequence reads: CASSPGLAGIDEQFF. The chain has TRBV5-1 and TRBJ2-1; TCRdb's D call of TRBD2 is untestable without DNA. Germline loops: CDR1 SGHRS, CDR2 YFSETQ. The CDR3 sequence is 15 residues long.

The gene calls are TRBV20-1 and TRBJ2-5; TCRdb outputs TRBD2, but without DNA this stays unchecked. This CDR3 has 14 amino acids. Germline CDR1 reads DFQATT; CDR2 reads SNEGSKA (reference sequence). The CDR3 reads CSARDRTSVQTQYF.

This chain uses TRBV12-5 with TRBJ1-1; TCRdb outputs TRBD1, but without DNA this stays unchecked. The germline V gene has CDR1 LGHNT and CDR2 FRNRAP. This CDR3 has 15 residues. CDR3 region: CASGFSDRPNTEAFF.

The chain links TRBV7-9 to TRBJ1-5. The CDR3 sequence is 13 residues long. The V gene's germline CDR1 is SEHNR and CDR2 FQNEAQ (reference sequence). The CDR3 region is CASSEGFNQPQHF.

This rearrangement joins TRBV28 to TRBJ2-5; lacking DNA, the TRBD1 call made by TCRdb goes unchecked. The CDR3 has 17 amino acids. CDR1 is MDHEN and CDR2 is SYDVKM in the germline V gene. The CDR3 is CASSLLGTGPFQETQYF.

The V and J genes are TRBV19 and TRBJ2-4; TCRdb's assignment of TRBD1 cannot be checked, as there is no DNA. This CDR3 comprises 14 residues. Germline assignment: CDR1 LNHDA and CDR2 SQIVND (reference sequence). This CDR3 reads CASSIRTGGNIQYF.

The chain carries TRBV4-3 and TRBJ1-5. The V gene's germline CDR1 is LGHNA and CDR2 YSLEER. The CDR3 runs to 14 residues. The CDR3 loop reads CASSQDFSNQPQHF.

The chain combines TRBV7-9 with TRBJ1-1; TCRdb gives TRBD1 as the D gene, but with no DNA this cannot be confirmed. Germline V gene sequence: CDR1 SEHNR, CDR2 FQNEAQ (reference sequence). CDR3 length equals 14 residues. CDR3 in amino acids: CATLILGMNTEAFF. Drawing the rest from reference TRBV7-9 and TRBJ1-1, the complete variable domain is DTGVSQNPRHKITKRGQNVTFRCDPISEHNRLYWYRQTLGQGPEFLTYFQNEAQLEKSRLLSDRFSAERPKGSFSTLEIQRTEQGDSAMYLCATLILGMNTEAFFGQGTRLTVV.

The chain joins TRBV5-1 to TRBJ1-2; checking the TCRdb D call of TRBD1 is not possible without DNA. The length of the CDR3 is 15 residues. Germline V gene lookup returns CDR1 SGHRS and CDR2 YFSETQ. The CDR3 loop is CASSLEGQGLNGYTF.

The genes are TRBV10-3 and TRBJ2-3; the D gene TCRdb calls, TRBD1, cannot be checked with no DNA. This CDR3 has 15 amino acids. Per germline, CDR1 ENHRY and CDR2 SYGVKD. The CDR3 protein is CAISGGAASTDTQYF.

The rearrangement links TRBV19 to TRBJ1-5. The CDR3 contains 15 residues. CDR1 and CDR2 (germline): LNHDA, SQIVND (reference sequence). CDR3 residues: CAAWGRPGWEQPQHF.

This chain joins TRBV20-1 and TRBJ2-4; checking the TCRdb D call of TRBD1 is not possible without DNA. There are 15 residues in the CDR3. From germline, CDR1 is DFQATT and CDR2 SNEGSKA (reference sequence). CDR3 in amino acids: CSARQQALAKNMQYF.

The V call is TRBV5-1, the J call TRBJ2-1. The CDR3 length is 13 residues. The germline V gene has CDR1 SGHRS and CDR2 YFSETQ. CDR3 region: CASKQSSYNEQFF.

The chain couples TRBV5-1 to TRBJ2-2; TCRdb indicates TRBD2, and absent DNA this call remains unverified. The CDR3 length is 16 residues. In germline, CDR1 is SGHRS, CDR2 YFSETQ. The CDR3 here is CASSPLAGVNTGELFF.

The J gene is TRBJ2-2, the V gene TRBV24-1. The CDR3 spans 14 residues. Germline CDR1 and CDR2: KGHDR and SFDVKD. The CDR3 loop reads CATSATWNTGELFF.

The J gene is TRBJ1-1, the V gene TRBV12-3 or TRBV12-4. The CDR3 is made up of 15 amino acids. CDR3 protein: CASSFSPRGNTEAFF.

The chain employs TRBV20-1 and TRBJ2-1; TCRdb outputs TRBD2, but without DNA this stays unchecked. Germline CDR1 DFQATT, CDR2 SNEGSKA (reference sequence). This CDR3 is 16 amino acids long. The CDR3 spells CSAPGLAGGPYNEQFF.

This rearrangement joins TRBV7-2 to TRBJ2-1. Looked up from germline, CDR1 is SGHTA and CDR2 is FQGNSA. The CDR3 has 17 residues. The CDR3 here is CASSLAPTHYTYNEQFF.